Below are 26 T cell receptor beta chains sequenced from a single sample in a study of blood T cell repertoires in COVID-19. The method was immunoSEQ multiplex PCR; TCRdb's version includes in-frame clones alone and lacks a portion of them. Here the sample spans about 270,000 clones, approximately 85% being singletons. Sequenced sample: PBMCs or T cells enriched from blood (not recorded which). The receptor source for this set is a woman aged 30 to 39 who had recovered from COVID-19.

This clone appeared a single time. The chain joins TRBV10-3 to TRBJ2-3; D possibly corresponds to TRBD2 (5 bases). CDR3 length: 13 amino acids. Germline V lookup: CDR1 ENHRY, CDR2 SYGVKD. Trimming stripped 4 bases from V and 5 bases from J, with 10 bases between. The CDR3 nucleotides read TGTGCCATCAGTGGGGGAGCCGGAGATACGCAGTATTTT. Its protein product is CAISGGAGDTQYF.

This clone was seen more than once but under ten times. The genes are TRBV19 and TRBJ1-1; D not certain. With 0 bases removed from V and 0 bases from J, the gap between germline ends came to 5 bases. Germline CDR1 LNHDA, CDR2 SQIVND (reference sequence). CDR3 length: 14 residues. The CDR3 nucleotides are TGTGCCAGTAGTATAGATTTAATGAACACTGAAGCTTTCTTT. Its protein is CASSIDLMNTEAFF.

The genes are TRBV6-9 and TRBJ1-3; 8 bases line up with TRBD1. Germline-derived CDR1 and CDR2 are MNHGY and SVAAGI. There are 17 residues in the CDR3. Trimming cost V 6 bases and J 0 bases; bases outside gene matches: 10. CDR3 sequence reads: CASRKRTGQDSGNTIYF. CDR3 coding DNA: TGTGCCAGCAGGAAAAGGACAGGGCAGGACTCTGGAAACACCATATATTTT.

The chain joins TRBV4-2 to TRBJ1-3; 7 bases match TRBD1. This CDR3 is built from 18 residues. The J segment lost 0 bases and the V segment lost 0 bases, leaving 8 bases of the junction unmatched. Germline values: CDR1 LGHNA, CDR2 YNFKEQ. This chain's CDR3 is CASSQDPTGQLSGNTIYF. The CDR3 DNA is TGTGCCAGCAGCCAAGATCCGACGGGACAGCTCTCTGGAAACACCATATATTTT.

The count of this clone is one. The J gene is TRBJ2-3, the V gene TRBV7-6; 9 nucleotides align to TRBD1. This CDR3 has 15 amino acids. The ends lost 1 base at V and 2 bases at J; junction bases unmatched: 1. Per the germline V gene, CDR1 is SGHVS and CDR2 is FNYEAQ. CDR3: CASSLGTGDTDTQYF. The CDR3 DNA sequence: TGTGCCAGCAGCTTAGGGACAGGGGACACAGATACGCAGTATTTT. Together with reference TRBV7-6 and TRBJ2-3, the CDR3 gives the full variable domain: GAGVSQSPRYKVTKRGQDVALRCDPISGHVSLYWYRQALGQGPEFLTYFNYEAQQDKSGLPNDRFSAERPEGSISTLTIQRTEQRDSAMYRCASSLGTGDTDTQYFGPGTRLTVL.

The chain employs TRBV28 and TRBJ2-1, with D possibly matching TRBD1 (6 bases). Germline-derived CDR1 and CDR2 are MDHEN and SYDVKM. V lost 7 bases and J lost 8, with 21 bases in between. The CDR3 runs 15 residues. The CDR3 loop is CASTLGAPLSDEQFF. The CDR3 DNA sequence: TGTGCCAGCACCTTGGGGGCACCCCTTTCTGATGAGCAGTTCTTC.

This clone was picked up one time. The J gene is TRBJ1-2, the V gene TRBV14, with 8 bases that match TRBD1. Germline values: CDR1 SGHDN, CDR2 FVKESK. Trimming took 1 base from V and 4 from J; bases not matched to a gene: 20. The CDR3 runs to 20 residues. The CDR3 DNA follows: TGTGCCAGCAGCCAAGTCGGGACAGGCCATGACAGGACATCTGGCTATGGCTACACCTTC. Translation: CASSQVGTGHDRTSGYGYTF.

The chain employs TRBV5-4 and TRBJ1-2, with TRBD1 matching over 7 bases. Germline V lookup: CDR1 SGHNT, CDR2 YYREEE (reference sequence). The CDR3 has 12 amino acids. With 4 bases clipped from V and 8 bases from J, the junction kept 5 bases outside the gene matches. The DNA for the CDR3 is TGTGCCAGCAGCCGTTACAGGGGAGGCTACACCTTC. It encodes CASSRYRGGYTF.

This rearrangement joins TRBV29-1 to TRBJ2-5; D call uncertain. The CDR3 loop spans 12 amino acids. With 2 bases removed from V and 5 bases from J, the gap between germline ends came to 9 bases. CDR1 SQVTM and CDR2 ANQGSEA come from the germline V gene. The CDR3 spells CSVELFIETQYF. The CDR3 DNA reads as TGCAGCGTTGAATTATTTATCGAGACCCAGTACTTC.

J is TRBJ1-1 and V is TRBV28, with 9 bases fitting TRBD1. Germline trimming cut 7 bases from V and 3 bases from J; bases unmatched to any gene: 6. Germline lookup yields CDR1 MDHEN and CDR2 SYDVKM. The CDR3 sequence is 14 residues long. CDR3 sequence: CASKLQGADTEAFF. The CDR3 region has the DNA TGTGCCAGCAAATTACAGGGGGCGGACACTGAAGCTTTCTTT.

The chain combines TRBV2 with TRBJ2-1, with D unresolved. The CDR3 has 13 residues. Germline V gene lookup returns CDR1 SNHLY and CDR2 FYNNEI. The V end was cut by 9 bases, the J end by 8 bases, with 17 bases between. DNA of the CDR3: TGTGCCAGTGCTGGCCTAGGCGCCCATGAGCAGTTCTTC. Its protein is CASAGLGAHEQFF.

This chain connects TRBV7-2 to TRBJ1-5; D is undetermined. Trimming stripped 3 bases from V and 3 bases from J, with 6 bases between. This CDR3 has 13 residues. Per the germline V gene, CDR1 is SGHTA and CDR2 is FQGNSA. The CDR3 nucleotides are TGTGCCAGCAGCTTGGCGGCCAATCAGCCCCAGCATTTT. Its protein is CASSLAANQPQHF.

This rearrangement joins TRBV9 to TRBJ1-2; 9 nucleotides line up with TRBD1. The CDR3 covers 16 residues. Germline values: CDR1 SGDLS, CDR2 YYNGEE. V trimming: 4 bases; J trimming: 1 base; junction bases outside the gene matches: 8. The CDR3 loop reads CASSSGTGMVNYGYTF. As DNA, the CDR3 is TGTGCCAGCAGCTCCGGGACAGGGATGGTTAACTATGGCTACACCTTC.

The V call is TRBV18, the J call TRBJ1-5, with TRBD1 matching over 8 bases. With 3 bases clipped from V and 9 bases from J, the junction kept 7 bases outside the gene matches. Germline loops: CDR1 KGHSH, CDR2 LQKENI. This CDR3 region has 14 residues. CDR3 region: CASSPDRVTMPQHF. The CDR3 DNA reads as TGTGCCAGCTCACCGGACAGGGTGACGATGCCCCAGCATTTT. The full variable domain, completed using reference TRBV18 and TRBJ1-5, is NAGVMQNPRHLVRRRGQEARLRCSPMKGHSHVYWYRQLPEEGLKFMVYLQKENIIDESGMPKERFSAEFPKEGPSILRIQQVVRGDSAAYFCASSPDRVTMPQHFGDGTRLSIL.

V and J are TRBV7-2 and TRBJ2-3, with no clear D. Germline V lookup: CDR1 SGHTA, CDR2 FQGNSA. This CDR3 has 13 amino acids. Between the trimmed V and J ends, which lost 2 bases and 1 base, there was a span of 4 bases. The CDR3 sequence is CASSLTGTDTQYF. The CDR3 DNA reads TGTGCCAGCAGCTTAACAGGCACAGATACGCAGTATTTT.

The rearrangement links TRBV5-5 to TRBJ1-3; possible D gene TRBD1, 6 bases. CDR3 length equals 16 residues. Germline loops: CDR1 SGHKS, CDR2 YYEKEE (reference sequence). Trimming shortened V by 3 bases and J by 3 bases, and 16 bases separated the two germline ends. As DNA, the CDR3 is TGTGCCAGCAGCTCCGGTTGGGGGCAGGGTGGAAACACCATATATTTT. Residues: CASSSGWGQGGNTIYF.

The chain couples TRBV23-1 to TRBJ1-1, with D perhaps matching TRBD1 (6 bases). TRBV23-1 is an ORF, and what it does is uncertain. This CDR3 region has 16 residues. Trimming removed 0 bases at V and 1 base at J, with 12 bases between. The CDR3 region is CASSQSFRTANTEAFF. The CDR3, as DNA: TGCGCCAGCAGTCAATCATTTAGGACAGCGAACACTGAAGCTTTCTTT.

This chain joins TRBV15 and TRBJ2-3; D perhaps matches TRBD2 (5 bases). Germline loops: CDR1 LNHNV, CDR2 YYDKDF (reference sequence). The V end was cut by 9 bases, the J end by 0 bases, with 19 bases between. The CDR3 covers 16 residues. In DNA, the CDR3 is TGTGCCACAAGTATTTCCGGGGTAGGGAGCACAGATACGCAGTATTTT. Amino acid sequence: CATSISGVGSTDTQYF.

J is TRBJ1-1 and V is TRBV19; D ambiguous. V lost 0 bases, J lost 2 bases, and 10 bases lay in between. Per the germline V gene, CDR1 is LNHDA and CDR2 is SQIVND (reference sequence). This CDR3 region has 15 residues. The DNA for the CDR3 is TGTGCCAGTAGTATAGATCAGCCGGGTAACACTGAAGCTTTCTTT. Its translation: CASSIDQPGNTEAFF.

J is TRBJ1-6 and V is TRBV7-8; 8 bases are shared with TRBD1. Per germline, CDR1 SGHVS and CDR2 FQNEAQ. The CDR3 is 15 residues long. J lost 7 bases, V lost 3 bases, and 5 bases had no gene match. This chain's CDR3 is CASSLARGPNSPLHF. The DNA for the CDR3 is TGTGCCAGCAGCTTGGCCAGGGGGCCGAATTCACCCCTCCACTTT.

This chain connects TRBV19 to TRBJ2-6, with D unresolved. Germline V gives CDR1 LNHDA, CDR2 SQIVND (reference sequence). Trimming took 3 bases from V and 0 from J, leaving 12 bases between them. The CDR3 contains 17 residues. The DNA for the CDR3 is TGTGCCAGTAGTATCCTTGGAGTGAGCTCTGGGGCCAACGTCCTGACTTTC. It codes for CASSILGVSSGANVLTF.

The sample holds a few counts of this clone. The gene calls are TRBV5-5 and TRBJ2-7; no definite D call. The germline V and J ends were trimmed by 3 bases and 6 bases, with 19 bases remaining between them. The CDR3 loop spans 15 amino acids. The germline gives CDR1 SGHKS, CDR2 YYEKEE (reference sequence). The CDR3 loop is CASSSQNLINSEQYF. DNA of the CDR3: TGTGCCAGCAGCTCCCAAAATCTAATAAACTCCGAGCAGTACTTC.

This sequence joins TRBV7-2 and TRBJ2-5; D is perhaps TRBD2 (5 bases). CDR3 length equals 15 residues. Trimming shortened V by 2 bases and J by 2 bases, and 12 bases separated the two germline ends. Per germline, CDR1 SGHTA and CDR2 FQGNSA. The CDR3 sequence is CASSLTLAAQETQYF. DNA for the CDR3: TGTGCCAGCAGCTTAACGCTAGCTGCACAAGAGACCCAGTACTTC.

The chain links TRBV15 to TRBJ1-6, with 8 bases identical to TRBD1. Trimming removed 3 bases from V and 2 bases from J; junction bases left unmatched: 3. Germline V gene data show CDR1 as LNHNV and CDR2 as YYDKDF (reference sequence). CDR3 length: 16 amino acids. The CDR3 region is CATSSQTGAYNSPLHF. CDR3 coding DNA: TGTGCCACCAGCAGTCAGACAGGGGCCTATAATTCACCCCTCCACTTT.

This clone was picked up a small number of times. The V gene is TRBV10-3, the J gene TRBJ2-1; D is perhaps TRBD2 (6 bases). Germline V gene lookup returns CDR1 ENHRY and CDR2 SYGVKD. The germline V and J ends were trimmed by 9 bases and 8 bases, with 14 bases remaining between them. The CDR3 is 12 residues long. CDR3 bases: TGTGCCATTCGAGCGGGCGGGTATGAGCAGTTCTTC. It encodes CAIRAGGYEQFF.

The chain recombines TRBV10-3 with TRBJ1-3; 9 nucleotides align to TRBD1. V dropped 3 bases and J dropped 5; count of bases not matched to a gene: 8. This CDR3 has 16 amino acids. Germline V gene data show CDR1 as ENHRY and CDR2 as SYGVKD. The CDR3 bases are TGTGCCATCAGTGACTCTGGGACAGGGTATAGAAACACCATATATTTT. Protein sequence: CAISDSGTGYRNTIYF.